The entry below describes one T cell receptor (beta chain). The antigen is not known. With 3 bases removed from V and 2 bases from J, the gap between germline ends came to 19 bases. Germline V CDR1 and CDR2: ENHRY, SYGVKD. The CDR3 is 17 amino acids. Genomic DNA from each subset was divided evenly over several immunoSEQ plates. TCRdb's table, derived via immunoSEQ multiplex PCR, lists solely in-frame clones and lacks some. The sample contains under 2,500,000 clones, roughly 95% of which appear only once. The sample originates from a study of shared clonotypes between healthy human individuals. Study context: Per-donor plates numbered three CD4 naive, three CD4 memory, two CD8 naive and one CD8 memory. The study, taken as a whole, reports: Some naive CD4 clonotypes, about 5.5%, turned up in common across four donors. Blood was the only sampled material, and tissue repertoires likely differ.

The chain links TRBV10-3 to TRBJ1-2; D perhaps matches TRBD1 (6 bases). Material for sequencing was naive CD4+ T cells sorted from blood. The subset here: CD45RA+ positively selected. The sequence was obtained from a man younger than 35 in good health. The CDR3 DNA reads as TGTGCCATCAGTGACCGATCTGGTAATACAGGGAACTATGGCTACACCTTC. It codes for CAISDRSGNTGNYGYTF.